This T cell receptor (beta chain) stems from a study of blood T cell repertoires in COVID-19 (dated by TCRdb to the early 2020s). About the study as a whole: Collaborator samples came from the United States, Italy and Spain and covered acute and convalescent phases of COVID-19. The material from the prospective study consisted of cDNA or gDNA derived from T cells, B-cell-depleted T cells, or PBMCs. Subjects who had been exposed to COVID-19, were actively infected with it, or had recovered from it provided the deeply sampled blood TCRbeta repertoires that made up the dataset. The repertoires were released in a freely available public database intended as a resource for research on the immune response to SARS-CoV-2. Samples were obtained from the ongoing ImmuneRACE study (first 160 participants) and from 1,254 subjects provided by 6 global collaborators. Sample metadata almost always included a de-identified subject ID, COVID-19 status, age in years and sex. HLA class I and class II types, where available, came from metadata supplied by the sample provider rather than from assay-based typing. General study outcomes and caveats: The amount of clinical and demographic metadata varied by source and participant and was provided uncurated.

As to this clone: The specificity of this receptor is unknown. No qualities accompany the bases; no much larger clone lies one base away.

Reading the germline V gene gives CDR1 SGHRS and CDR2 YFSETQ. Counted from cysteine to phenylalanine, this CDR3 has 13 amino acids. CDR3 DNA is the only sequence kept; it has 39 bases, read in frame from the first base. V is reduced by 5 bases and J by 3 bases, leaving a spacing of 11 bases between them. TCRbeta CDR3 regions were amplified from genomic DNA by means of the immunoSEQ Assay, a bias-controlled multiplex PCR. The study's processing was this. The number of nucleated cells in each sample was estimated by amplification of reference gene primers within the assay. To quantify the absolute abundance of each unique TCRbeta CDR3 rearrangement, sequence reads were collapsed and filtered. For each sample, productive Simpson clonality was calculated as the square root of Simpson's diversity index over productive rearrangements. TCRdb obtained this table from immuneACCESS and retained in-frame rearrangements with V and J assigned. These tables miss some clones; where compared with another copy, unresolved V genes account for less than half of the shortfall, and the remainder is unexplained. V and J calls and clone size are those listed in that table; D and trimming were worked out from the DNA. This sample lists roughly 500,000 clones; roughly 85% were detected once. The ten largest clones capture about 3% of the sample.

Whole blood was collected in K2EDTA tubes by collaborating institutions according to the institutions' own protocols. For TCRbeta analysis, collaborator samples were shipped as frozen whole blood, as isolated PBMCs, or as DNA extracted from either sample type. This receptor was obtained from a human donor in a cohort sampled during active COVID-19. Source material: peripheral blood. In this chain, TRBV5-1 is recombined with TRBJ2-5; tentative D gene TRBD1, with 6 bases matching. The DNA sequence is TGCGCCAGCAGTACACAGGGAGAAGAGACCCAGTACTTC. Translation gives CASSTQGEETQYF.